This T cell receptor beta chain stems from a study of beta chain features in type 1 diabetes. Study details: Healthy donors and patients showed comparable age, gender and cell yields.

In its sample, this clone was seen a few times. Its antigen is undetermined. Study-wide points: Type 1 diabetes patients had TCRB CDR3s that were shorter (moderately but significantly so) in all four CD4+ subsets.

CD45RO/CCR7/CD25/CD127/CD95/CD27 staining was used to isolate CD4+ naive, central memory, regulatory and stem cell-like memory cells by sorting. Sequenced material consisted of expressed TCRB transcripts (all of the isolated RNA was reverse transcribed). Mean read depth for naive, central memory and regulatory T cell samples was approximately 3.57 million reads. Sequenced by immunoSEQ multiplex PCR; TCRdb stores in-frame clones only, minus some. The sample holds roughly 250,000 clones, over 8.5% seen once. The clonotype was recovered from a young woman in good health. Sequenced sample: naive CD4+ T cells from blood.

The CDR3 sequence: CASSQEQGVPNYGYTF. The CDR3 DNA follows: TGTGCCAGCAGCCAAGAACAGGGGGTACCTAACTATGGCTACACCTTC. This chain joins TRBV4-2 and TRBJ1-2; 8 nucleotides agree with TRBD1. The CDR3 is made up of 16 amino acids. The junction had 3 bases not matched to a gene; V was cut back by 0 bases and J by 0 bases. Per the germline V gene, CDR1 is LGHNA and CDR2 is YNFKEQ.